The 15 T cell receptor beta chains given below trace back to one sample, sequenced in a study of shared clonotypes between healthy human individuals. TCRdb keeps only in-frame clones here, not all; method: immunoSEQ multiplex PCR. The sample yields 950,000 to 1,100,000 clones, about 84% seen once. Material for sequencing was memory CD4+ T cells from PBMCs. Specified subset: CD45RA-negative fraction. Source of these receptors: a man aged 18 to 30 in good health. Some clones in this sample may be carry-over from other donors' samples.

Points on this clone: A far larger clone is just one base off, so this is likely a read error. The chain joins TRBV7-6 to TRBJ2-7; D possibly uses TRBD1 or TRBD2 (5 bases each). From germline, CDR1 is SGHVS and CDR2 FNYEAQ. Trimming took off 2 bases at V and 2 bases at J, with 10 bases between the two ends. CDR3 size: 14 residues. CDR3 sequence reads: CASSLRDGTYEQYF. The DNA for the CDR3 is TGTGCCAGCAGCTTAAGGGACGGGACCTACGAGCAGTACTTC.

DNA for the CDR3: TGTGCCAGCAGTTACCAAAGAGGTGAAGCTTTCTTT. Amino acids: CASSYQRGEAFF. The chain couples TRBV6-6 to TRBJ1-1; D uncertain. Looked up from germline, CDR1 is MNHNY and CDR2 is SVGAGI (reference sequence). Trimming shortened V by 2 bases and J by 7 bases, and 8 bases separated the two germline ends. The CDR3 covers 12 residues.

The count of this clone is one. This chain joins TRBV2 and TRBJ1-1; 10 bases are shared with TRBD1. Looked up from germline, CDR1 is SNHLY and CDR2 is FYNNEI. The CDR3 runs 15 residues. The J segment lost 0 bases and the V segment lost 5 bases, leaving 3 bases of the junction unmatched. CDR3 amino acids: CASSRQGALNTEAFF. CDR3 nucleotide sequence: TGTGCCAGCAGTAGACAGGGGGCCTTGAACACTGAAGCTTTCTTT. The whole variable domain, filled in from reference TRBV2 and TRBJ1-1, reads EPEVTQTPSHQVTQMGQEVILRCVPISNHLYFYWYRQILGQKVEFLVSFYNNEISEKSEIFDDQFSVERPDGSNFTLKIRSTKLEDSAMYFCASSRQGALNTEAFFGQGTRLTVV.

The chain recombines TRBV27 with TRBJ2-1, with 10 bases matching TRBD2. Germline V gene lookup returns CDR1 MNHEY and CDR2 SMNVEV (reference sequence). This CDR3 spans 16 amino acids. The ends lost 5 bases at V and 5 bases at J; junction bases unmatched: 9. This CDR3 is CASSTRSSGRNNEQFF. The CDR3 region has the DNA TGTGCCAGCAGTACCCGATCTAGCGGGAGAAACAATGAGCAGTTCTTC.

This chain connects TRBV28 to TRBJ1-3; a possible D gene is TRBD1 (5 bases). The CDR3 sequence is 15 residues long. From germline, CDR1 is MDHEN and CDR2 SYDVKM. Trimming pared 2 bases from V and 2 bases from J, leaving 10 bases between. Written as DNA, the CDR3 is TGTGCCAGCAGTTTAACGGGCAGGGCTGGAAACACCATATATTTT. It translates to CASSLTGRAGNTIYF.

CDR3 DNA sequence: TGTGCCAGCATTCCGGAGACCCAGTACTTC. Protein sequence: CASIPETQYF. V gene TRBV6-1 combines with J gene TRBJ2-5; no firm D call. In germline, CDR1 is MNHNS, CDR2 SASEGT. V shed 7 bases and J shed 5 bases, with 5 bases lying between them. This CDR3 has 10 amino acids.

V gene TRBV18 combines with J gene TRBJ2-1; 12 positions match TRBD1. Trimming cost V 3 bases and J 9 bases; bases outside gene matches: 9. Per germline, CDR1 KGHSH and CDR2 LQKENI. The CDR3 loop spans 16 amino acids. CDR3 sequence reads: CASSPPGQGAHGEQFF. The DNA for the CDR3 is TGTGCCAGCTCACCCCCGGGACAGGGGGCGCACGGTGAGCAGTTCTTC.

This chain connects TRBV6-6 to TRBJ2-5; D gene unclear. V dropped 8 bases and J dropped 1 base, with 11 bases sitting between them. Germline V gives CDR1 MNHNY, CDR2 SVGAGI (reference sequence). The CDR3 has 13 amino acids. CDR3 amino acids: CASARDLQETQYF. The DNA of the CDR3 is TGTGCCAGCGCCCGAGATCTCCAAGAGACCCAGTACTTC.

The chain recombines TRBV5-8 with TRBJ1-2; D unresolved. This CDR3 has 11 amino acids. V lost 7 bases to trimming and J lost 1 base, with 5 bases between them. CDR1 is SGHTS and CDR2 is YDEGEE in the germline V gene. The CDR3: CASGVNYGYTF. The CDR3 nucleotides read TGTGCCAGCGGAGTTAACTATGGCTACACCTTC.

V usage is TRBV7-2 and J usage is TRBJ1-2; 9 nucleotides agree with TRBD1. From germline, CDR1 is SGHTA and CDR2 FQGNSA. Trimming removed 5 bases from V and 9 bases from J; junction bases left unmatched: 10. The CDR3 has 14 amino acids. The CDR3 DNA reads TGTGCCAGCAGCCTCGGGACAGGGTCTACTAGCTACACCTTC. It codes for CASSLGTGSTSYTF.

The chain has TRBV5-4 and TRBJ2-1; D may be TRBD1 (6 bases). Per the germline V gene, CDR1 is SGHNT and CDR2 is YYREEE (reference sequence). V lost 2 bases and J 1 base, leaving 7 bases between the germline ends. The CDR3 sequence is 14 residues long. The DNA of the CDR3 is TGTGCCAGCAGCTTTAGGGGGTCCTACAATGAGCAGTTCTTC. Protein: CASSFRGSYNEQFF.

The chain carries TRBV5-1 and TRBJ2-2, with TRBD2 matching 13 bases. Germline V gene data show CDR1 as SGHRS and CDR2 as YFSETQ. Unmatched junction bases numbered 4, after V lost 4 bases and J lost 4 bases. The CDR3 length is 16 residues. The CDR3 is CASSGTSGTLTGELFF. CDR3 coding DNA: TGCGCCAGCAGCGGGACTAGCGGGACTCTCACCGGGGAGCTGTTTTTT.

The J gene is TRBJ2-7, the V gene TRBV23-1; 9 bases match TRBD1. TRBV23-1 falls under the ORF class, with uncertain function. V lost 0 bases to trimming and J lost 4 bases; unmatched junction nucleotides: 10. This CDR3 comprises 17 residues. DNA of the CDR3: TGCGCCAGCAGTCAATCGCACCGGGACAGGGTGCTTTACGAGCAGTACTTC. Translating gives CASSQSHRDRVLYEQYF.

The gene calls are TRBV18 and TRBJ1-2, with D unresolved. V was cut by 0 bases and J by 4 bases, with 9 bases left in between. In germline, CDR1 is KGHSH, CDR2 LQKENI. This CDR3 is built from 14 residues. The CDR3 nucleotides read TGTGCCAGCTCACCACCAGGGCGATCCTATGGCTACACCTTC. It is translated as CASSPPGRSYGYTF.

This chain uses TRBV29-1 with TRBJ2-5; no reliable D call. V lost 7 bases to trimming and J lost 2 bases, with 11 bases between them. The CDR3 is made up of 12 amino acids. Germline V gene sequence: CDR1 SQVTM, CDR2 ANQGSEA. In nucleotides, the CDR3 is TGCAGCGGATTCGATGGGCAAGAGACCCAGTACTTC. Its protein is CSGFDGQETQYF.